The 26 T cell receptor beta chains presented below share a single source sample, sequenced in a study of T-cell memory formation after mild COVID-19. Via MiXCR, TCRdb re-called the 5' RACE reads, giving one row per CDR3 protein. The data show a few hundred thousand distinct CDR3 sequences, with roughly 20% seen just once and around 20% held by the top ten. The sequenced sample consisted of PBMCs or a T cell subset sorted from them (not recorded which). The source of these receptors is a man aged 18 to 29 who had mild COVID-19 (a few samples of this study predate the infection). Cell type and time point are not known.

The chain uses TRBV30 and TRBJ2-2, with D unclear. In germline, CDR1 is GTSNPN, CDR2 SVGIG (reference sequence). This CDR3 has 13 residues. V lost 5 bases and J lost 1, with 8 bases in between. The CDR3 protein is CAWAPRNTGELFF. CDR3 nucleotide sequence: TGTGCCTGGGCGCCCAGGAACACCGGGGAGCTGTTTTTT.

V gene TRBV7-3 combines with J gene TRBJ2-3; tentatively, D is TRBD2 (6 bases). V lost 1 base, J lost 5 bases, and 7 bases lay in between. Germline V gene lookup returns CDR1 SGHTA and CDR2 FQGTGA. There are 13 residues in the CDR3. The CDR3 coding sequence is TGTGCCAGCAGCTTAAGGGGACTAGATACGCAGTATTTT. It translates to CASSLRGLDTQYF. The entire variable domain, with the rest obtained from reference TRBV7-3 and TRBJ2-3, is as follows: GAGVSQTPSNKVTEKGKYVELRCDPISGHTALYWYRQSLGQGPEFLIYFQGTGAADDSGLPNDRFFAVRPEGSVSTLKIQRTERGDSAVYLCASSLRGLDTQYFGPGTRLTVL.

This clonotype has only a few counts. The V gene is TRBV3-1, the J gene TRBJ2-1; possible D gene TRBD1, 6 bases. CDR3 length: 15 amino acids. V gave up 3 bases and J gave up 5 bases, with 14 bases separating them. The germline gives CDR1 LGHDT, CDR2 YNNKEL (reference sequence). DNA of the CDR3: TGTGCCAGCAGCCAGGCAGGGGTCATCGACAATGAGCAGTTCTTC. Protein product: CASSQAGVIDNEQFF.

CDR3: CASSRTDYNEQFF. Written as DNA, the CDR3 is TGTGCCAGCAGCCGGACAGATTACAATGAGCAGTTCTTC. The gene calls are TRBV7-9 and TRBJ2-1; D is possibly TRBD1 (6 bases). The V gene lost 5 bases and the J gene lost 4 bases, with 9 bases spanning the gap. Germline CDR1 is SEHNR and CDR2 is FQNEAQ (reference sequence). CDR3 length: 13 residues. Based on the CDR3 plus reference TRBV7-9 and TRBJ2-1, the full variable domain is DTGVSQNPRHKITKRGQNVTFRCDPISEHNRLYWYRQTLGQGPEFLTYFQNEAQLEKSRLLSDRFSAERPKGSFSTLEIQRTEQGDSAMYLCASSRTDYNEQFFGPGTRLTVL.

This chain connects TRBV5-1 to TRBJ1-6; no clear D. The CDR3 totals 15 residues. CDR1 SGHRS and CDR2 YFSETQ come from the germline V gene. The V gene lost 0 bases and the J gene lost 1 base, with 5 bases spanning the gap. CDR3 sequence reads: CASSLEPSYNSPLHF. The CDR3 DNA reads TGCGCCAGCAGCTTGGAACCGTCCTATAATTCACCCCTCCACTTT.

This clonotype turned up a few times. The V gene is TRBV20-1, the J gene TRBJ2-7, with TRBD2 matching over 9 bases. The CDR3 consists of 15 residues. J was trimmed by 2 bases and V by 3 bases; bases with no gene match: 8. The germline gives CDR1 DFQATT, CDR2 SNEGSKA (reference sequence). CDR3 coding DNA: TGCAGTGCTAGGATCCTAGCGGGGATAACCTACGAGCAGTACTTC. Amino acid sequence: CSARILAGITYEQYF.

The chain links TRBV9 to TRBJ2-2; D may be TRBD2 (6 bases). Germline CDR1 and CDR2: SGDLS and YYNGEE. Trimming pared 0 bases from V and 0 bases from J, leaving 15 bases between. The CDR3 sequence is 18 residues long. CDR3 in DNA: TGTGCCAGCAGCGTAGATACCCTCGGGACTTCGAACACCGGGGAGCTGTTTTTT. Its protein product is CASSVDTLGTSNTGELFF.

This clonotype has only a few counts. The rearrangement uses TRBV5-1 and TRBJ2-3; D is perhaps TRBD2 (5 bases). The CDR3 sequence is 15 residues long. The V and J ends lost 0 bases and 4 bases respectively, with 12 bases between them. Germline assignment: CDR1 SGHRS and CDR2 YFSETQ. This CDR3 reads CASSLERVGADTQYF. In nucleotides, the CDR3 is TGCGCCAGCAGCTTGGAAAGGGTCGGGGCAGATACGCAGTATTTT.

This clonotype came up a few times. The genes are TRBV9 and TRBJ1-5; 7 nucleotides agree with TRBD1. The V and J ends lost 0 bases and 0 bases, in that order; junction bases with no gene match: 6. The CDR3 covers 17 residues. CDR1 and CDR2 (germline): SGDLS, YYNGEE. CDR3 protein: CASSVGTGEYSNQPQHF. For the CDR3, the DNA is TGTGCCAGCAGCGTAGGAACAGGGGAGTATAGCAATCAGCCCCAGCATTTT. The full variable domain, its missing parts supplied by reference TRBV9 and TRBJ1-5, is DSGVTQTPKHLITATGQRVTLRCSPRSGDLSVYWYQQSLDQGLQFLIQYYNGEERAKGNILERFSAQQFPDLHSELNLSSLELGDSALYFCASSVGTGEYSNQPQHFGDGTRLSIL.

This clonotype was seen repeatedly, ten times or more. The V and J genes are TRBV10-2 and TRBJ2-7; D gene unclear. The germline gives CDR1 WSHSY, CDR2 SAAADI. The CDR3 covers 13 residues. V was cut by 7 bases and J by 2 bases, with 12 bases left in between. CDR3 sequence: CASTVDPAYEQYF. The CDR3 nucleotides read TGCGCCAGCACCGTCGACCCCGCCTACGAGCAGTACTTC.

This clonotype was found a few times. This chain uses TRBV3-1 with TRBJ2-6; D unclear. From germline, CDR1 is LGHDT and CDR2 YNNKEL (reference sequence). V was shortened by 4 bases and J by 2 bases, with 12 bases between the two germline ends. This CDR3 is 16 amino acids long. CDR3 sequence (DNA): TGTGCCAGCAGCCCTATGGTCAGTGCTGGGGCCAACGTCCTGACTTTC. Translation gives CASSPMVSAGANVLTF.

The table lists this clonotype with a few counts. The V gene is TRBV12-3 or TRBV12-4, the J gene TRBJ2-1; 11 nucleotides agree with TRBD2. The length of the CDR3 is 14 residues. With 7 bases clipped from V and 10 bases from J, the junction kept 9 bases outside the gene matches. CDR3 residues: CASMRSGGAREQFF. The DNA of the CDR3 is TGTGCCAGCATGCGTAGCGGGGGGGCTCGGGAGCAGTTCTTC.

CDR3 coding DNA: TGTGCCAGCAGCGCCGGGACATCACACTCTGGGGCCAACGTCCTGACTTTC. Protein: CASSAGTSHSGANVLTF. The rearrangement links TRBV6-5 to TRBJ2-6; a weak D match, TRBD1 (6 bases). The V gene lost 6 bases and the J gene lost 0 bases, with 15 bases spanning the gap. The CDR3 runs 17 residues. CDR1 MNHEY and CDR2 SVGAGI come from the germline V gene.

This clonotype has only a few counts. The chain is built from TRBV3-1 and TRBJ2-7, with D possibly called TRBD1 or TRBD2 (5 bases each). Germline CDR1 LGHDT, CDR2 YNNKEL (reference sequence). The CDR3 consists of 16 residues. V was clipped by 6 bases and J by 2 bases, with 20 bases between them. CDR3 DNA: TGTGCCAGCAGGGGACCCACGTCGGGTGGACCCTACGAGCAGTACTTC. Amino acid sequence: CASRGPTSGGPYEQYF.

The V call is TRBV24-1, the J call TRBJ2-1; TRBD1 matches at 12 bases. The CDR3 totals 16 residues. Germline V lookup: CDR1 KGHDR, CDR2 SFDVKD. The ends lost 4 bases at V and 7 bases at J; junction bases unmatched: 7. DNA of the CDR3: TGTGCCACCAGTGACCCGGGACAGGGGGCGCAAAATGAGCAGTTCTTC. As protein: CATSDPGQGAQNEQFF.

The chain couples TRBV12-3 or TRBV12-4 to TRBJ1-2; D ambiguous. The V end was cut by 3 bases, the J end by 6 bases, with 5 bases between. The CDR3 is made up of 11 amino acids. Written as DNA, the CDR3 is TGTGCCAGCAGTTTCGCCAATGGCTACACCTTC. It specifies CASSFANGYTF.

This clonotype was counted a few times. V is TRBV21-1 and J is TRBJ1-1; the table's D call of TRBD1 was not tested on the DNA. TRBV21-1 is shown as a pseudogene. The CDR3 consists of 18 residues. CDR3 nucleotides: TGTGCCAGCAGCAAAGCGCTTTGGAGGGGGCGGTTGGACACTGAAGCTTTCTTT. Its translation is CASSKALWRGRLDTEAFF.

The chain joins TRBV4-1 to TRBJ1-5; tentative D call: TRBD1 (5 bases). V lost 4 bases and J lost 2, with 12 bases in between. This CDR3 spans 15 amino acids. Germline V gene lookup returns CDR1 MGHRA and CDR2 YSYEKL. DNA of the CDR3: TGCGCCAGCAGCCCCAGAGGGGACCGCAATCAGCCCCAGCATTTT. Translated: CASSPRGDRNQPQHF.

The V call is TRBV20-1, the J call TRBJ2-5; 10 nucleotides align to TRBD2. The CDR3 covers 13 residues. After removal of 5 bases from V and 2 bases from J, the junction contained 2 bases not matched to a gene. The germline gives CDR1 DFQATT, CDR2 SNEGSKA (reference sequence). The CDR3 DNA follows: TGCAGTGCTCTACTAGCGGGGCAAGAGACCCAGTACTTC. Its translation: CSALLAGQETQYF.

This clonotype has just a few counts. V and J are TRBV5-1 and TRBJ1-4; the match to TRBD1 covers 7 bases. This CDR3 comprises 17 residues. The trim removed 5 bases at V and 6 bases at J, leaving 16 bases unmatched. Per germline, CDR1 SGHRS and CDR2 YFSETQ. The CDR3 here is CASRPGQPPGDHEKLFF. CDR3 coding DNA: TGCGCCAGCAGGCCGGGACAGCCGCCGGGGGATCATGAAAAACTGTTTTTT.

This clonotype occurred a few times. The V call is TRBV4-2, the J call TRBJ2-1; tentative D call: TRBD1 (6 bases). From germline, CDR1 is LGHNA and CDR2 YNFKEQ. V lost 0 bases and J lost 2, with 8 bases in between. The CDR3 runs to 15 residues. DNA of the CDR3: TGTGCCAGCAGCCAAGAGGGGGCCCCCTACAATGAGCAGTTCTTC. Its protein is CASSQEGAPYNEQFF.

This clonotype appeared a few times. This chain links TRBV15 with TRBJ2-3, with 7 bases aligning to TRBD2. Per germline, CDR1 LNHNV and CDR2 YYDKDF (reference sequence). J gave up 1 base and V 3 bases, and 4 bases lay outside the gene matches. The length of the CDR3 is 15 residues. CDR3 in DNA: TGTGCCACCAGCAGTTTCCTAGCGGGCACAGATACGCAGTATTTT. Its protein is CATSSFLAGTDTQYF.

This clonotype showed up just once. CDR3 residues: CASSVGGEGSYEQYV. The CDR3 coding sequence is TGTGCCAGCAGCGTAGGGGGAGAGGGCTCCTACGAGCAGTACGTC. The chain links TRBV27 to TRBJ2-7, with D possibly TRBD1 on 6 matching bases. The CDR3 consists of 15 residues. V was clipped by 6 bases and J by 0 bases, with 15 bases between them. Germline lookup yields CDR1 MNHEY and CDR2 SMNVEV (reference sequence).

The sample holds a few counts of this clonotype. The V call is TRBV18, the J call TRBJ2-2, with D hard to call. Trimming took off 5 bases at V and 0 bases at J, with 13 bases between the two ends. Germline-derived CDR1 and CDR2 are KGHSH and LQKENI. This CDR3 contains 16 residues. CDR3 bases: TGTGCCAGCTCAACAATGGGCGGAGCGAACACCGGGGAGCTGTTTTTT. Protein sequence: CASSTMGGANTGELFF.

This chain links TRBV20-1 with TRBJ2-7, with 9 nucleotides matching TRBD1. V lost 4 bases and J lost 6; bases outside the gene matches: 10. Per the germline V gene, CDR1 is DFQATT and CDR2 is SNEGSKA (reference sequence). CDR3 size: 14 residues. For the CDR3, the DNA is TGCAGTGCTAAAGGACAGGGGAGGGAGCTCGAGCAGTACGTC. Its protein product is CSAKGQGRELEQYV.

The chain couples TRBV7-9 to TRBJ1-4; 7 bases line up with TRBD1. Germline values: CDR1 SEHNR, CDR2 FQNEAQ (reference sequence). V was pared by 4 bases and J by 5 bases, with 4 bases of the junction left unmatched. The CDR3 contains 14 residues. Here the CDR3 DNA reads TGTGCCAGCAGCTCGGGACAGAAGAATGAAAAACTGTTTTTT. It yields the protein CASSSGQKNEKLFF.